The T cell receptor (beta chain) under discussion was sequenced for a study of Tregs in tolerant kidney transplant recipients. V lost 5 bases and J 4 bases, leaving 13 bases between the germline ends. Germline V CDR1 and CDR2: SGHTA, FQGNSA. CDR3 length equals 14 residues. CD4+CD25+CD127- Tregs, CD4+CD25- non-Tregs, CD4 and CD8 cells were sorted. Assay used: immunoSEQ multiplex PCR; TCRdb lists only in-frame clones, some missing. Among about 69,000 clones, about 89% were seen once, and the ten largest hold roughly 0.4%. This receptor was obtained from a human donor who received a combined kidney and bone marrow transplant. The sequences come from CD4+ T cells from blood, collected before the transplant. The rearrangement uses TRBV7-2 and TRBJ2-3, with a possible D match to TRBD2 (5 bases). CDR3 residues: CASSVQLGPDTQYF. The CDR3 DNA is TGTGCCAGCAGCGTCCAACTAGGTCCAGATACGCAGTATTTT.